The 8 T cell receptor beta chains below were found in one sample sequenced in a study of response to subunit inactivated influenza vaccine. Via MiXCR, TCRdb re-called the RT-PCR reads, giving one row per CDR3 protein. In the table there are a few hundred thousand distinct CDR3 sequences, 20% to 25% of which are singletons. Sequenced here: PBMCs from blood, sampled less than 22 months after vaccination. These TCRs come from a man between 50 and 70 years old who received an inactivated influenza vaccine.

In its sample, this clonotype was seen a few times. The rearrangement uses TRBV29-1 and TRBJ2-3; D perhaps matches TRBD2 (6 bases). The CDR3 contains 12 residues. V lost 4 bases, J lost 2 bases, and 7 bases lay in between. Germline CDR1 is SQVTM and CDR2 is ANQGSEA. The CDR3 DNA is TGCAGCGTTGCACTAGCCACAGATACGCAGTATTTT. This translates into CSVALATDTQYF.

This clonotype was seen more than once but under ten times. The J gene is TRBJ1-5, the V gene TRBV5-5; no clear D gene. Between the trimmed V and J ends, which lost 3 bases and 6 bases, there was a span of 19 bases. Germline V CDR1 and CDR2: SGHKS, YYEKEE (reference sequence). This CDR3 has 16 amino acids. This CDR3 is CASSSSSVEGGQPQHF. The CDR3, as DNA: TGTGCCAGCAGCTCATCAAGCGTGGAGGGAGGTCAGCCCCAGCATTTT.

The chain carries TRBV3-1 and TRBJ1-2, with 9 bases identical to TRBD1. V was clipped by 4 bases and J by 3 bases; unmatched bases: 6. CDR1 LGHDT and CDR2 YNNKEL come from the germline V gene (reference sequence). The CDR3 is made up of 15 amino acids. The CDR3 region has the DNA TGTGCCAGCAGCCCGACAGGGGGAGACTACTATGGCTACACCTTC. Translation gives CASSPTGGDYYGYTF.

V and J are TRBV6-5 and TRBJ2-2; D gene ambiguous. The CDR3 spans 15 residues. V gave up 0 bases and J gave up 4 bases, with 9 bases separating them. Germline values: CDR1 MNHEY, CDR2 SVGAGI. The CDR3 spells CASSYSADFTGELFF. The DNA for the CDR3 is TGTGCCAGCAGTTACTCCGCCGACTTCACCGGGGAGCTGTTTTTT.

The chain couples TRBV6-1 to TRBJ1-6; D call uncertain. Trimming pared 2 bases from V and 4 bases from J, leaving 9 bases between. In germline, CDR1 is MNHNS, CDR2 SASEGT. CDR3 length: 15 residues. CDR3 nucleotides: TGTGCCAGCAGTGAATCGTCAGTTTATAATTCACCCCTCCACTTT. This codes for CASSESSVYNSPLHF.

V usage is TRBV28 and J usage is TRBJ2-1; D might be TRBD2 (5 bases). V was clipped by 7 bases and J by 1 base, with 11 bases between them. The germline V gene encodes CDR1 MDHEN and CDR2 SYDVKM. The CDR3 length is 14 residues. The CDR3 DNA follows: TGTGCCAGCAACCCCCCGGGGTCCTACAATGAGCAGTTCTTC. This sequence encodes CASNPPGSYNEQFF.

This clonotype occurred a few times. The chain employs TRBV27 and TRBJ1-1; weak D call: TRBD1 (6 bases). CDR3 length: 14 amino acids. Trimming removed 6 bases from V and 1 base from J, with 12 bases in between. Germline CDR1 and CDR2: MNHEY and SMNVEV (reference sequence). This chain's CDR3 is CASRNSDRNTEAFF. The CDR3 DNA reads as TGTGCCAGCAGAAACTCGGACAGGAACACTGAAGCTTTCTTT.

A few counts support this clonotype. This sequence joins TRBV11-2 and TRBJ2-1; D might be TRBD2 (5 bases). The CDR3 spans 18 residues. V lost 5 bases and J lost 0, with 20 bases in between. Per germline, CDR1 SGHAT and CDR2 FQNNGV. CDR3 region: CASSKRGPSLSSYNEQFF. Here the CDR3 DNA reads TGTGCCAGCAGCAAAAGAGGGCCCAGTCTGAGCTCCTACAATGAGCAGTTCTTC.